The 5 T cell receptor beta chains given below trace back to one sample, sequenced in a study of blood T cell repertoires in COVID-19. This table comes from immunoSEQ multiplex PCR, and its TCRdb copy is limited to in-frame clones, with some not included. The table has fewer than 700,000 clones, roughly nine tenths seen once; the top ten hold roughly 8%. Sequenced sample: peripheral blood. The receptors stem from a woman aged 45-65 years with COVID-19, enrolled during active disease.

This clone was seen once. V is TRBV4-1 and J is TRBJ2-3, with 12 nucleotides matching TRBD2. The CDR3 loop spans 18 amino acids. Germline V gives CDR1 MGHRA, CDR2 YSYEKL. V gave up 2 bases and J gave up 8 bases; unmatched junction bases: 14. The CDR3 DNA reads as TGCGCCAGCAGCCAAAATCTAATTAAACTAGCGGGGGGCAGTACGCAGTATTTT. It specifies CASSQNLIKLAGGSTQYF.

The chain is built from TRBV5-6 and TRBJ1-5; D is perhaps TRBD1 (6 bases). Between the trimmed V and J ends, which lost 1 base and 2 bases, there was a span of 10 bases. The length of the CDR3 is 15 residues. The germline CDR1 and CDR2 sequences are SGHDT and YYEEEE. The CDR3 bases are TGTGCCAGCAGCTTGAGGGGGGGCGGCAATCAGCCCCAGCATTTT. This codes for CASSLRGGGNQPQHF.

The CDR3 reads CASSLGGGGTYEQYF. Written as DNA, the CDR3 is TGTGCCAGCAGCTTAGGTGGAGGGGGCACCTACGAGCAGTACTTC. V is TRBV11-2 and J is TRBJ2-7; D possibly corresponds to TRBD1 (7 bases). From germline, CDR1 is SGHAT and CDR2 FQNNGV. This CDR3 has 15 amino acids. The V gene lost 1 base and the J gene lost 2 bases, with 12 bases spanning the gap.

The chain links TRBV5-4 to TRBJ1-6; 10 bases agree with TRBD1. The CDR3 is made up of 16 amino acids. Germline V gives CDR1 SGHNT, CDR2 YYREEE (reference sequence). Germline trimming cut 3 bases from V and 5 bases from J; bases unmatched to any gene: 5. Written as DNA, the CDR3 is TGTGCCAGCAGCTATGACAGGGGGCAAAATAATTCACCCCTCCACTTT. Translation gives CASSYDRGQNNSPLHF. The variable domain in full, with the rest retrieved from reference TRBV5-4 and TRBJ1-6, is ETGVTQSPTHLIKTRGQQVTLRCSSQSGHNTVSWYQQALGQGPQFIFQYYREEENGRGNFPPRFSGLQFPNYSSELNVNALELDDSALYLCASSYDRGQNNSPLHFGNGTRLTVT.

The chain joins TRBV21-1 to TRBJ2-7; the D call in the table, TRBD1, was not verified against the DNA. TRBV21-1 constitutes a pseudogene. The CDR3 length is 14 residues. This chain's CDR3 is CASSPYWQGVEQYF. The CDR3 DNA is TGTGCCAGCAGCCCATATTGGCAGGGGGTCGAGCAGTACTTC.